This T cell receptor beta chain was obtained from a study of T cell repertoires in cytomegalovirus infection. On the study more broadly: CMV epitopes used comprised recently identified HLA-C-restricted ones and well-studied HLA-B-restricted ones.

A note on this clonotype: Its antigen is not identified.

TCRdb itself ran the reads through MiXCR, one entry per CDR3 protein. The sample has about 55,000 distinct CDR3 sequences, around 20% seen once. The source material was CD8+ T cells from cultured PBMCs, sampled from culture after CMV antigen stimulation. The TCR was taken from a human donor in good health (CMV status not recorded). Some clones in this sample may be carry-over from other donors' samples.

CDR3 sequence: CASSLKHTNYEQYF. CDR3 coding DNA: TGTGCCAGCAGCTTAAAACATACTAACTACGAGCAGTACTTC. This sequence joins TRBV11-1 and TRBJ2-7, with D hard to call. The ends were cut back, 2 bases at V and 3 bases at J, with 11 bases in the middle. Germline V lookup: CDR1 SGHAT, CDR2 FQDESV (reference sequence). The CDR3 loop spans 14 amino acids.